Following are 26 T cell receptor beta chains from one sample sequenced in a study of regulatory T cells in long-lasting Graves disease. Time point of the sample: newly diagnosed GD, antithyroid drugs for less than 3 months. PBMC RNA served as the TCR library source. Construction of the TCR beta libraries employed iRepertoire HTBI primers in conjunction with Arm-PCR of CDR3 regions. In TCRdb, the multiplex PCR reads were re-called with MiXCR into one record per CDR3 protein. The table includes 360,000 or so distinct CDR3 sequences, 16% detected once. In addition, the sample was reused for a study of T cells in Graves' hyperthyroidism and ophthalmopathy.

The source was peripheral blood mononuclear cells (PBMCs), collected at new diagnosis, from a patient treated with antithyroid drugs. These receptors all come from a man aged 35 to 55 with Graves disease.

This clonotype was seen at least ten times. One junction end disagrees with the germline gene, perhaps due to a read error. The chain uses TRBV5-1 and TRBJ1-5; possibly TRBD1 for D (6 bases). The CDR3 runs to 15 residues. Germline CDR1 SGHRS, CDR2 YFSETQ. DNA for the CDR3: TGTGCCAGCAGTGAACAGGGTTGGAGCAATCAGCCCCAGCATTTT. Translated: CASSEQGWSNQPQHF.

As concerns this clonotype: The CDR3 does not close with the conserved phenylalanine or tryptophan, likely indicating a read error. The CDR3 sequence is CAIQPGLAESEQYS. In DNA form, the CDR3 reads TGTGCCATACAACCGGGACTAGCGGAATCCGAGCAGTACTCC. V is TRBV10-3 and J is TRBJ2-7, with 11 nucleotides matching TRBD2. Per germline, CDR1 ENHRY and CDR2 SYGVKD. The CDR3 spans 14 residues. The V and J ends lost 9 bases and 6 bases, in that order; junction bases with no gene match: 10.

The chain couples TRBV5-6 to TRBJ2-3, with 7 positions matching TRBD1. V lost 4 bases, J lost 1 base, and 6 bases stayed unmatched. The CDR3 totals 15 residues. The germline V gene encodes CDR1 SGHDT and CDR2 YYEEEE. In DNA form, the CDR3 reads TGTGCCAGCAGCCCAAAAGACAGGGGCACAGATACGCAGTATTTT. This gives the protein CASSPKDRGTDTQYF.

This clonotype was recorded at least ten times. This sequence joins TRBV18 and TRBJ2-5; TRBD2 is a possible D gene (6 bases). The germline V gene encodes CDR1 KGHSH and CDR2 LQKENI. The V and J ends lost 3 bases and 5 bases respectively, with 16 bases between them. The CDR3 consists of 15 residues. CDR3 coding DNA: TGTGCCAGCTCACCGCCCGCCCGACGGGGGGAGACCCAGTACTTC. Amino acid sequence: CASSPPARRGETQYF.

This clonotype was recorded many times. This chain links TRBV6-1 with TRBJ1-1; D is unresolved. V lost 7 bases and J lost 5, with 11 bases in between. CDR3 length equals 12 residues. CDR1 is MNHNS, CDR2 SASEGT, per germline. CDR3 sequence reads: CASMGLATEAFF. As DNA, the CDR3 is TGTGCCAGCATGGGGTTGGCGACTGAAGCTTTCTTT.

This clonotype was picked up a small number of times. V is TRBV4-1 and J is TRBJ1-5, with D unresolved. The CDR3 covers 17 residues. CDR1 and CDR2 from the germline V gene are MGHRA and YSYEKL. Trimming cost V 1 base and J 2 bases, with 15 bases left between them. Written as DNA, the CDR3 is TGCGCCAGCAGCCAAGGTCTTGTAACCGACCGCAATCAGCCCCAGCATTTT. The encoded protein is CASSQGLVTDRNQPQHF.

This clonotype was seen many times. The rearrangement joins TRBV2 to TRBJ1-1; D remains unclear. The V and J ends lost 3 bases and 10 bases respectively, with 9 bases between them. CDR3 length: 11 amino acids. Germline assignment: CDR1 SNHLY and CDR2 FYNNEI. CDR3 amino acids: CASSDQIGAFF. DNA of the CDR3: TGTGCCAGCAGTGATCAAATTGGAGCTTTCTTT.

This clonotype was found a few times. The chain carries TRBV29-1 and TRBJ2-2, with a tentative D call TRBD1 (5 bases). The CDR3 is 14 residues long. V was clipped by 4 bases and J by 3 bases, with 12 bases between them. Germline V gene sequence: CDR1 SQVTM, CDR2 ANQGSEA. CDR3 sequence reads: CSVGPDSYTGELFF. CDR3 coding DNA: TGCAGCGTTGGACCCGACAGTTACACCGGGGAGCTGTTTTTT.

In its sample, this clonotype was seen many times. The rearrangement joins TRBV7-3 to TRBJ2-2; tentative D call: TRBD1 (6 bases). Per the germline V gene, CDR1 is SGHTA and CDR2 is FQGTGA. Between the trimmed V and J ends, which lost 5 bases and 4 bases, there was a span of 14 bases. This CDR3 has 15 amino acids. CDR3 amino acids: CASSTGISGTGELFF. CDR3 in DNA: TGTGCCAGCAGCACAGGGATTTCTGGCACCGGGGAGCTGTTTTTT. The full variable domain, in which reference TRBV7-3 and TRBJ2-2 provide the parts outside the CDR3, is GAGVSQTPSNKVTEKGKYVELRCDPISGHTALYWYRQSLGQGPEFLIYFQGTGAADDSGLPNDRFFAVRPEGSVSTLKIQRTERGDSAVYLCASSTGISGTGELFFGEGSRLTVL.

In its sample, this clonotype was seen many times. This chain connects TRBV6-1 to TRBJ1-1; 11 positions match TRBD1. Germline trimming cut 5 bases from V and 6 bases from J; bases unmatched to any gene: 8. Germline loops: CDR1 MNHNS, CDR2 SASEGT. The CDR3 totals 15 residues. CDR3 sequence: CASSRPGQGEAEAFF. For the CDR3, the DNA is TGTGCCAGCAGTCGCCCGGGACAGGGGGAGGCTGAAGCTTTCTTT.

Ten or more counts support this clonotype. The chain is built from TRBV18 and TRBJ2-3, with 7 bases matching TRBD2. Germline V gene lookup returns CDR1 KGHSH and CDR2 LQKENI. Trimming cost V 0 bases and J 6 bases; bases outside gene matches: 3. This CDR3 has 14 residues. The CDR3 coding sequence is TGTGCCAGCTCACCACCGGAGGGAGGGGATACGCAGTATTTT. It is translated as CASSPPEGGDTQYF.

This clonotype was detected ten times or more. The V and J genes are TRBV7-9 and TRBJ2-3; unclear D gene. The CDR3 has 14 residues. Deletions cut 4 bases from V and 2 bases from J, with 10 bases between. The V gene's germline CDR1 is SEHNR and CDR2 FQNEAQ (reference sequence). The DNA of the CDR3 is TGTGCCAGCAGCTCGGCCCCCCTCACAGATACGCAGTATTTT. Translating it yields CASSSAPLTDTQYF. The whole variable domain, remainder taken from reference TRBV7-9 and TRBJ2-3, is DTGVSQNPRHKITKRGQNVTFRCDPISEHNRLYWYRQTLGQGPEFLTYFQNEAQLEKSRLLSDRFSAERPKGSFSTLEIQRTEQGDSAMYLCASSSAPLTDTQYFGPGTRLTVL.

Only a few counts were recorded for this clonotype. The genes are TRBV5-1 and TRBJ2-5; the match to TRBD1 covers 7 bases. The CDR3 totals 14 residues. CDR1 SGHRS and CDR2 YFSETQ come from the germline V gene. V dropped 4 bases and J dropped 3; count of bases not matched to a gene: 6. This CDR3 is CASSNRGSEETQYF. The DNA for the CDR3 is TGCGCCAGCAGCAACAGGGGATCCGAAGAGACCCAGTACTTC.

This clonotype was observed many times. The chain recombines TRBV11-3 with TRBJ1-6, with a possible D match to TRBD1 (5 bases). V was trimmed by 6 bases and J by 0 bases, leaving 9 bases between them. CDR1 and CDR2 from the germline V gene are SGHNT and YENEEA. CDR3 length: 15 residues. The CDR3 DNA follows: TGTGCCAGCAGTTTAAGGGGCTCCTATAATTCACCCCTCCACTTT. It encodes CASSLRGSYNSPLHF.

This clonotype was seen a handful of times. This chain joins TRBV7-3 and TRBJ2-3; TRBD2 matches 10 bases. Germline-derived CDR1 and CDR2 are SGHTA and FQGTGA. V was pared by 5 bases and J by 5 bases, with 7 bases of the junction left unmatched. The CDR3 has 15 residues. In DNA, the CDR3 is TGTGCCAGCAGCCAACCAGCGGGGGGGCAAGATACGCAGTATTTT. Its protein is CASSQPAGGQDTQYF.

This clonotype was detected many times. This chain joins TRBV2 and TRBJ2-6; D unresolved. CDR3 length equals 15 residues. V lost 6 bases and J 1 base, leaving 10 bases between the germline ends. Germline loops: CDR1 SNHLY, CDR2 FYNNEI. CDR3 nucleotides: TGTGCCAGCAGGTTTTCAGGTTCTGGGGCCAACGTCCTGACTTTC. Its translation: CASRFSGSGANVLTF.

This clonotype was picked up many times. The V gene is TRBV2, the J gene TRBJ1-1, with D uncertain. The CDR3 is 12 amino acids. The germline CDR1 and CDR2 sequences are SNHLY and FYNNEI. Trimming left V 6 bases short and J 10 bases short, with 15 bases between. DNA of the CDR3: TGTGCCAGCAGAGGGCTTGATGTGGTAGCTTTCTTT. Translating gives CASRGLDVVAFF.

In this sample, this clonotype turned up many times. The CDR3 DNA reads as TGTGCCAGCAGTTCCCTTCCTAGAGGGGGGCCGGACAATGAGCAGTTCTTC. Encoded protein: CASSSLPRGGPDNEQFF. The gene calls are TRBV6-5 and TRBJ2-1; D may match TRBD1 or TRBD2 (6 bases each). The length of the CDR3 is 17 residues. Trimming removed 4 bases from V and 5 bases from J, with 21 bases in between. Germline-derived CDR1 and CDR2 are MNHEY and SVGAGI.

This clonotype was seen repeatedly, ten times or more. The CDR3 DNA sequence: TGTGCCAGCTCACGACAGGAGGGGGACATTCAGTACTTC. Translated, it gives CASSRQEGDIQYF. The genes are TRBV18 and TRBJ2-4; D may correspond to TRBD1 or TRBD2 (6 bases each). V lost 4 bases to trimming and J lost 8 bases, with 12 bases between them. CDR3 length: 13 residues. CDR1 and CDR2 from the germline V gene are KGHSH and LQKENI. Looking up the rest from reference TRBV18 and TRBJ2-4 gives the full variable domain: NAGVMQNPRHLVRRRGQEARLRCSPMKGHSHVYWYRQLPEEGLKFMVYLQKENIIDESGMPKERFSAEFPKEGPSILRIQQVVRGDSAAYFCASSRQEGDIQYFGAGTRLSVL.

This clonotype has a count of ten or more. The chain uses TRBV4-3 and TRBJ2-7; no reliable D call. Germline assignment: CDR1 LGHNA and CDR2 YSLEER. Trimming left V 3 bases short and J 6 bases short, with 9 bases between. This CDR3 contains 12 residues. CDR3 sequence: CASSHNSREQYF. The DNA of the CDR3 is TGCGCCAGCAGCCATAATTCCCGCGAGCAGTACTTC.

This clonotype was seen many times. The CDR3, as DNA: TGTGCCAGCAGCTCGCGAGCGGGTCAAGAGACCCAGTACTTC. It translates to CASSSRAGQETQYF. The chain is built from TRBV3-1 and TRBJ2-5, with D maybe TRBD2 (6 bases). CDR1 LGHDT and CDR2 YNNKEL come from the germline V gene (reference sequence). V lost 5 bases and J 2 bases, leaving 12 bases between the germline ends. The CDR3 is 14 residues long.

In its sample, this clonotype was seen many times. The rearrangement joins TRBV5-6 to TRBJ1-2, with 8 bases lining up with TRBD1. J gave up 7 bases and V 0 bases, and 2 bases lay outside the gene matches. Germline CDR1 reads SGHDT; CDR2 reads YYEEEE. The CDR3 consists of 13 residues. The CDR3 DNA reads TGTGCCAGCAGCTTGGCAGGGGGCGGTGGCTACACCTTC. Translation: CASSLAGGGGYTF.

The J gene is TRBJ2-1, the V gene TRBV11-2; 12 positions agree with TRBD2. V shed 5 bases and J 7 bases; nucleotides not matched to a gene: 15. This CDR3 is 18 amino acids long. Germline CDR1 reads SGHAT; CDR2 reads FQNNGV. The CDR3 bases are TGTGCCAGCAGCCTCCGACTAGCGGGGGCCACTTTTGGGAATGAGCAGTTCTTC. This gives the protein CASSLRLAGATFGNEQFF.

The CDR3 nucleotides are TGTGCCAGCAGCCCCCTCGGGAGGGGAAAACTGTTTTTT. The encoded protein is CASSPLGRGKLFF. V gene TRBV27 combines with J gene TRBJ1-4; D possibly corresponds to TRBD1 (5 bases). The V gene's germline CDR1 is MNHEY and CDR2 SMNVEV (reference sequence). This CDR3 region has 13 residues. Trimming took 6 bases from V and 10 from J, leaving 15 bases between them.

This clonotype has at least ten counts. The CDR3 coding sequence is TGTGCCAGCAGTGGTTTCACCGAGCAGTACTTC. As protein: CASSGFTEQYF. The chain joins TRBV2 to TRBJ2-7; D ambiguous. V lost 4 bases and J 6 bases, leaving 7 bases between the germline ends. CDR1 is SNHLY and CDR2 is FYNNEI in the germline V gene. The CDR3 runs 11 residues.

This clonotype appeared many times. The genes are TRBV12-3 or TRBV12-4 and TRBJ2-1, with TRBD2 matching over 8 bases. V lost 6 bases and J lost 5; bases outside the gene matches: 12. The CDR3 contains 16 residues. Here the CDR3 reads CASSPGSRGGDNEQFF. The CDR3 DNA is TGTGCCAGCAGCCCAGGATCCCGGGGGGGAGACAATGAGCAGTTCTTC.